These T cell receptor beta chains were read from a single sample in a study of beta chain features in type 1 diabetes. Data came from immunoSEQ multiplex PCR; TCRdb stores just in-frame clones and leaves some out. The sample consists of 250,000 to 350,000 clones, less than 15% of them appearing once. Source material: central memory CD4+ T cells from blood. These receptors originate from a man under 40 in good health. CDR3s include the opening cysteine and the closing phenylalanine or tryptophan. The D gene is left open where the match is weak. Size is stated for part of the rows, as once, few or many counts, or as a class when the clone is expanded.

j_call clone_size v_call d_call cdr3_aa cdr3_nt
TRBJ2-1 . TRBV4-2 . CASRRDPAYNEQFF TGTGCCAGCAGAAGGGACCCAGCGTACAATGAGCAGTTCTTC
TRBJ2-6 few TRBV10-2 TRBD1 CASRERQGPRSSGANVLTF TGCGCCAGCAGGGAGAGACAGGGGCCCCGAAGCTCTGGGGCCAACGTCCTGACTTTC
TRBJ1-2 . TRBV7-9 TRBD1 CASSPSRDSGGYTF TGTGCCAGCAGCCCTAGCCGGGACAGTGGTGGCTACACCTTC
TRBJ1-3 . TRBV19 . CASKHNGPAPGNTIYF TGTGCCAGTAAACATAACGGTCCCGCACCTGGAAACACCATATATTTT
TRBJ1-2 . TRBV10-3 TRBD1 CAIRTGGAAVGYTF TGTGCCATCAGGACAGGGGGCGCAGCCGTTGGCTACACCTTC
TRBJ2-2 few TRBV25-1 . CASSDYSATGELFF TGTGCCAGCAGTGACTATAGTGCAACCGGGGAGCTGTTTTTT
TRBJ1-5 . TRBV29-1 . CSVVAGDSNQPQHF TGCAGCGTTGTGGCAGGAGATAGCAATCAGCCCCAGCATTTT
TRBJ1-2 few TRBV7-2 TRBD1 CASTGTANYGYTF TGTGCCAGCACTGGGACAGCTAACTATGGCTACACCTTC
TRBJ2-7 few TRBV18 TRBD2 CASSLNPGLSGYEQYF TGTGCCAGCTCACTCAACCCGGGACTATCAGGGTACGAGCAGTACTTC
TRBJ2-1 few TRBV2 . CATSGAASNEQFF TGTGCCACCTCCGGGGCAGCTTCCAATGAGCAGTTCTTC
TRBJ2-2 few TRBV7-3 . CASKPGHTNTGELFF TGTGCCAGTAAACCGGGACATACGAACACCGGGGAGCTGTTTTTT
TRBJ2-4 few TRBV11-3 TRBD2 CASSPRGGVNIQYF TGTGCCAGCAGCCCACGTGGGGGGGTAAACATTCAGTACTTC
TRBJ2-1 . TRBV27 TRBD2 CASSLTLAGLSYNEQFF TGTGCCAGCAGTTTAACGCTAGCGGGTCTCTCCTACAATGAGCAGTTCTTC
TRBJ2-1 . TRBV7-2 . CASSLADRATEQFF TGTGCCAGCAGCTTAGCTGATAGGGCAACTGAGCAGTTCTTC
TRBJ2-5 . TRBV15 . CATSSGLQETQYF TGTGCCACCAGCTCAGGACTGCAAGAGACCCAGTACTTC
TRBJ1-6 . TRBV2 TRBD1 CATADRANSPLHF TGTGCCACCGCCGACAGGGCGAATTCACCCCTCCACTTT
TRBJ1-6 few TRBV6-1 . CAISESTLGSYNSPLHF TGTGCCATCAGTGAGTCGACTCTAGGGTCCTATAATTCACCCCTCCACTTT
TRBJ2-2 . TRBV7-2 TRBD2 CASSPRAGGGTGELFF TGTGCCAGCAGCCCAAGAGCGGGAGGAGGAACCGGGGAGCTGTTTTTT
TRBJ2-1 few TRBV11-1 . CASSLDNSYNEQFF TGTGCCAGCAGCTTAGACAATTCCTACAATGAGCAGTTCTTC
TRBJ2-2 few TRBV2 . CASTVSAVGELFF TGTGCCAGCACCGTTAGCGCAGTCGGGGAGCTGTTTTTT
TRBJ1-1 few TRBV5-1 . CASSWDSGNTEAFF TGCGCCAGCAGCTGGGATAGCGGGAACACTGAAGCTTTCTTT
TRBJ2-7 . TRBV5-1 . CASSPFGTTANPYEQYF TGCGCCAGCAGTCCGTTTGGGACGACGGCCAACCCCTACGAGCAGTACTTC
TRBJ1-2 few TRBV4-3 . CASSQDRNSEWLGYTF TGCGCCAGCAGCCAAGACCGTAACAGCGAGTGGTTGGGCTACACCTTC
TRBJ2-6 many TRBV7-2 . CASSLLPGTYSGANVLTF TGTGCCAGCAGCCTACTGCCGGGGACGTACTCTGGGGCCAACGTCCTGACTTTC
TRBJ1-1 . TRBV15 . CATSREPGPMNTEAFF TGTGCCACCAGCAGAGAACCGGGGCCCATGAACACTGAAGCTTTCTTT
TRBJ2-3 . TRBV7-3 TRBD2 CASSPRTSGRSGTQYF TGTGCCAGCAGCCCTCGGACTAGCGGGAGGTCCGGTACGCAGTATTTT
TRBJ2-7 . TRBV19 . CASSILGSRYDEQYF TGTGCCAGTAGTATATTAGGGTCGAGATATGACGAGCAGTACTTC
TRBJ1-2 few TRBV18 TRBD1 CASSVGQGLDYGYTF TGTGCCAGCTCCGTTGGACAGGGGCTTGACTATGGCTACACCTTC
TRBJ2-5 . TRBV12-5 . CASGLGTRDEETQYF TGTGCTAGTGGTCTAGGGACTCGTGATGAAGAGACCCAGTACTTC
TRBJ2-6 . TRBV5-1 . CASSLSGFGANVLTF TGCGCCAGCAGCTTGAGTGGCTTTGGGGCCAACGTCCTGACTTTC
TRBJ2-2 few TRBV5-4 . CASSFELNTGELFF TGTGCCAGCAGCTTTGAGCTGAACACCGGGGAGCTGTTTTTT
TRBJ2-3 . TRBV7-2 . CASSLVTTLTDTQYF TGTGCCAGCAGCTTAGTTACCACCTTGACAGATACGCAGTATTTT
TRBJ1-2 few TRBV18 . CASSPQGNYGYTF TGTGCCAGCTCACCACAGGGGAACTATGGCTACACCTTC
TRBJ1-3 once TRBV11-2 . CASSLTGTGNTIYF TGTGCCAGCAGCTTAACAGGGACTGGAAACACCATATATTTT
TRBJ2-5 . TRBV10-3 . CAISGGVETQYF TGTGCCATCAGTGGAGGCGTCGAGACCCAGTACTTC
TRBJ2-3 . TRBV14 TRBD2 CASSALAVGDTQYF TGTGCCAGCAGCGCGCTAGCGGTGGGGGATACGCAGTATTTT
TRBJ1-5 few TRBV6-5 . CASTTTGLHQPQHF TGTGCCAGCACTACGACAGGACTTCATCAGCCCCAGCATTTT
TRBJ1-3 few TRBV2 . CASSQGGQFFSGNTIYF TGTGCCAGCAGTCAGGGCGGACAATTTTTCTCTGGAAACACCATATATTTT
TRBJ1-2 . TRBV4-2 . CASSHQGSGNYGYTF TGTGCCAGCAGTCATCAGGGATCGGGAAACTATGGCTACACCTTC
TRBJ2-3 many TRBV4-2 . CASSQTVDTQYF TGTGCCAGCAGCCAGACCGTGGATACGCAGTATTTT
TRBJ2-1 . TRBV29-1 TRBD2 CSVEDRLAGGSGEQFF TGCAGCGTTGAAGATCGCTTAGCGGGAGGCTCCGGTGAGCAGTTCTTC
TRBJ1-5 . TRBV18 TRBD1 CASSPEQGNQPQHF TGTGCCAGCTCACCGGAACAGGGGAATCAGCCCCAGCATTTT
TRBJ1-1 few TRBV7-9 TRBD1 CASSLGTGWNTEAFF TGTGCCAGCAGCTTAGGGACAGGTTGGAACACTGAAGCTTTCTTT
TRBJ2-7 . TRBV7-2 TRBD2 CASSLSASGGDRF TGTGCCAGCAGCTTGTCGGCCAGCGGGGGGGATCGGTTC
TRBJ2-1 . TRBV7-8 . CASRGSGSSSYNEQFF TGTGCCAGCAGAGGGAGCGGGTCAAGCTCCTACAATGAGCAGTTCTTC
TRBJ1-1 many TRBV28 . CASSTDTEAFF TGTGCCAGCAGTACGGACACTGAAGCTTTCTTT
TRBJ2-1 . TRBV7-7 . CASSLNIAEQFF TGTGCCAGCAGCTTAAACATCGCTGAGCAGTTCTTC
TRBJ2-5 . TRBV6-5 . CASSYSFGQQETQYF TGTGCCAGCAGTTATTCGTTCGGACAGCAAGAGACCCAGTACTTC
TRBJ1-1 few TRBV27 TRBD1 CASSFDRGLNTEAFF TGTGCCAGCAGTTTCGACAGGGGGCTCAACACTGAAGCTTTCTTT